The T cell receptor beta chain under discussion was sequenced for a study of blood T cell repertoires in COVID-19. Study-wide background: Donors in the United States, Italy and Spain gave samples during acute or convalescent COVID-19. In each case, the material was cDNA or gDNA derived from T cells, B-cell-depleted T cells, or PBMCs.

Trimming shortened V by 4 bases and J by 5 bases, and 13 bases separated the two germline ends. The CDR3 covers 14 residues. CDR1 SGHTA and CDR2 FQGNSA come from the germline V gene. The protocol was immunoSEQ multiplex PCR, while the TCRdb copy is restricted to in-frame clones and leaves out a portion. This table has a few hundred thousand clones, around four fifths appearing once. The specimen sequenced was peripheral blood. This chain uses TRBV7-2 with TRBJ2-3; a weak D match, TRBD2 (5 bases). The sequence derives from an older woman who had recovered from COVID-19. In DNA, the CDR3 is TGTGCCAGCAGCTCTCGACTACCTCGAGATACGCAGTATTTT. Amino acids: CASSSRLPRDTQYF.